This T cell receptor (beta chain) was captured by sequencing in a study of T cell clones after liver transplantation. General observations from the study: Post-transplant, graft-donor-reactive CD4 TCRbeta sequences in blood dropped significantly in most of the 8 subjects.

The protocol was immunoSEQ multiplex PCR, while the TCRdb copy is restricted to in-frame clones and leaves out a portion. Among 65,000 to 80,000 clones listed, 70% to 90% were seen once. Looked up from germline, CDR1 is SGHRS and CDR2 is YFSETQ. The CDR3 consists of 12 residues. V was clipped by 0 bases and J by 6 bases, with 4 bases between them. A note on this clone: What it binds is unknown.

The J gene is TRBJ1-5, the V gene TRBV5-1; the D is unclear. This receptor was taken from a human patient who received a liver transplant. The graft donor may have contributed some T cells. The source material was CD4+ T cells from blood, sampled at the 22-month timepoint. CDR3 residues: CASSLEGQPQHF. CDR3 nucleotides: TGCGCCAGCAGCTTGGAGGGTCAGCCCCAGCATTTT.